This passage covers 13 T cell receptor beta chains from one sample sequenced in a study of persistence of HIV-infected CD4 T cells. The libraries were made with immunoSEQ version 4 in survey mode. The data were produced by immunoSEQ multiplex PCR, yet TCRdb's version contains in-frame clones alone and is incomplete. The table has approximately 7,000 clones, 79% seen once. Their antigens are not known. Lysates of CMV-infected fibroblasts at approximately 9.4 ug/mL stimulated these cells. CD4+ T cells upregulating both CD40 ligand and CD69 were sorted as responding cells. The sample here was CD4+ T cells sorted from PBMCs after approximately 19-hour stimulation, taken from a patient who received antiretroviral therapy. Receptor source: an adult woman with HIV who was CMV-seropositive.

This clone was detected once. The chain has TRBV12-5 and TRBJ2-7, with a tentative D call TRBD1 (6 bases). Per the germline V gene, CDR1 is LGHNT and CDR2 is FRNRAP. The length of the CDR3 is 22 residues. Trimming stripped 3 bases from V and 4 bases from J, with 37 bases between. The CDR3 coding sequence is TGTGCTAGTGGTTTTCTTTTTGGGGGCGGAGTCCATAAGGGTGCCAAGGGATACGAGCAGTACTTC. Translating gives CASGFLFGGGVHKGAKGYEQYF.

The CDR3 region has the DNA TGTGCCAGCAGCCTAAACAGGGGACCCTACACTGAAGCTTTCTTT. Protein sequence: CASSLNRGPYTEAFF. V and J are TRBV7-3 and TRBJ1-1, with 7 bases fitting TRBD1. In germline, CDR1 is SGHTA, CDR2 FQGTGA. Trimming at V came to 5 bases and at J to 3 bases, leaving 9 bases not matched to a gene. The CDR3 runs 15 residues.

The DNA for the CDR3 is TGTGCCAGCAGGAGGGGGCAGAAAGTCAATGAGCAGTTCTTC. Protein sequence: CASRRGQKVNEQFF. The chain joins TRBV27 to TRBJ2-1, with 7 bases that match TRBD1. Germline V gives CDR1 MNHEY, CDR2 SMNVEV (reference sequence). V was clipped by 6 bases and J by 6 bases; unmatched bases: 8. The CDR3 contains 14 residues.

The chain recombines TRBV14 with TRBJ1-2, with D maybe TRBD1 (5 bases). The length of the CDR3 is 14 residues. Trimming shortened V by 1 base and J by 7 bases, and 13 bases separated the two germline ends. Germline-derived CDR1 and CDR2 are SGHDN and FVKESK. The CDR3 is CASSQGLGEAGYTF. The CDR3, as DNA: TGTGCCAGCAGCCAAGGCCTAGGGGAAGCTGGCTACACCTTC.

To note about this clone: Other nucleotide sequences from this sample produce the same CDR3. The chain joins TRBV19 to TRBJ1-2, with D perhaps TRBD1 (6 bases). The CDR3 extends over 14 amino acids. Germline V gene data show CDR1 as LNHDA and CDR2 as SQIVND (reference sequence). With 6 bases removed from V and 1 base from J, the gap between germline ends came to 12 bases. DNA for the CDR3: TGTGCCAGTAGCACGGGACAACTTAACTATGGCTACACCTTC. Translation gives CASSTGQLNYGYTF.

V gene TRBV3-1 (or the pseudogene TRBV3-2) combines with J gene TRBJ1-1, with D possibly being TRBD1 (5 bases). Germline-derived CDR1 and CDR2 are LGHDT and YNNKEL (reference sequence). Trimming removed 3 bases from V and 4 bases from J, with 15 bases in between. This CDR3 is 15 amino acids long. The CDR3 region is CASSHPRGGTTEAFF. In nucleotides, the CDR3 is TGTGCCAGCAGCCATCCCCGAGGAGGGACCACTGAAGCTTTCTTT.

V gene TRBV5-1 combines with J gene TRBJ2-3, with TRBD2 as a possible D gene (6 bases). The CDR3 totals 15 residues. CDR1 is SGHRS, CDR2 YFSETQ, per germline. The V and J ends lost 3 bases and 8 bases respectively, with 19 bases between them. CDR3 loop: CASSSSGTEPLTQYF. As DNA, the CDR3 is TGCGCCAGCAGCTCCTCCGGGACTGAACCTCTTACGCAGTATTTT.

Written as DNA, the CDR3 is TGTGCCAGCAGCTTGGAAGATGACATCCACGAGCAGTACTTC. Its translation is CASSLEDDIHEQYF. The rearrangement uses TRBV5-8 and TRBJ2-7, with no clear D. Germline V gives CDR1 SGHTS, CDR2 YDEGEE. Trimming took 0 bases from V and 5 from J, leaving 12 bases between them. The CDR3 is 14 residues long.

This clone has just a few counts. The CDR3 region is CASEGETEAFF. The CDR3 DNA follows: TGTGCCAGCGAGGGAGAAACTGAAGCTTTCTTT. This chain joins TRBV11-3 and TRBJ1-1; D gene ambiguous. V shed 8 bases and J shed 5 bases, with 9 bases lying between them. This CDR3 contains 11 residues. The germline V gene has CDR1 SGHNT and CDR2 YENEEA.

The V gene is TRBV7-2, the J gene TRBJ1-2, with a possible D match to TRBD1 (5 bases). The CDR3 contains 16 residues. The germline CDR1 and CDR2 sequences are SGHTA and FQGNSA. V gave up 1 base and J gave up 8 bases, with 20 bases separating them. This chain's CDR3 is CASSLDLQVLGGGYTF. The CDR3 DNA reads as TGTGCCAGCAGCTTAGATCTGCAGGTCCTCGGGGGAGGCTACACCTTC.

This chain joins TRBV21-1 and TRBJ1-3. TRBV21-1 is a pseudogene. The CDR3 sequence is 16 residues long. Written as DNA, the CDR3 is TGTGCCAGCAGCACTAGGCACAAGTGCTCTGGAAACACCATATATTTT. This encodes CASSTRHKCSGNTIYF.

The chain combines TRBV6-4 with TRBJ2-3, with 8 nucleotides matching TRBD2. V lost 3 bases to trimming and J lost 4 bases; unmatched junction nucleotides: 9. This CDR3 has 16 residues. Germline loops: CDR1 MRHNA, CDR2 SNTAGT. This chain's CDR3 is CASSESGLASADTQYF. CDR3 DNA sequence: TGTGCCAGCAGTGAGTCAGGACTAGCCTCGGCAGATACGCAGTATTTT.

The V call is TRBV5-4, the J call TRBJ2-5; D might be TRBD2 (7 bases). The CDR3 runs to 14 residues. Trimming removed 5 bases at V and 1 base at J, with 12 bases between. Germline CDR1 SGHNT, CDR2 YYREEE (reference sequence). Here the CDR3 DNA reads TGTGCCAGCAGGGTGGGGGGGCTCCAAGAGACCCAGTACTTC. Its protein product is CASRVGGLQETQYF. The variable domain in full, with the rest retrieved from reference TRBV5-4 and TRBJ2-5, is ETGVTQSPTHLIKTRGQQVTLRCSSQSGHNTVSWYQQALGQGPQFIFQYYREEENGRGNFPPRFSGLQFPNYSSELNVNALELDDSALYLCASRVGGLQETQYFGPGTRLLVL.